Each of the 25 T cell receptor beta chains below was sequenced from the same sample in a study of OX40 agonist ivuxolimab in advanced cancers. The library relied on the immunoSEQ multiplex PCR assay. TCRdb holds this immuneACCESS table with in-frame rearrangements only. Some clones are missing; in checked studies, unresolved V genes explain under half, and the rest has no known cause. This sample comprises tens of thousands of clones, approximately 87% of them detected only once. Of the sample, 6.7% is held by the ten largest clones. The source was CD4+ or CD8+ T cells sorted from blood, collected in a trial of the OX40 agonist ivuxolimab. Source of these receptors: an adult with an advanced solid tumor such as melanoma, head and neck, liver or kidney cancer.

The chain links TRBV7-8 to TRBJ2-7, with D perhaps TRBD1 (5 bases). CDR1 and CDR2 (germline): SGHVS, FQNEAQ. This CDR3 comprises 14 residues. The V and J ends lost 2 bases and 2 bases respectively, with 10 bases between them. For the CDR3, the DNA is TGTGCCAGCAGCTTAAGTGAAGGGGCCTACGAGCAGTACTTC. Translated: CASSLSEGAYEQYF.

The V and J genes are TRBV7-2 and TRBJ2-2; the D gene is possibly TRBD1 (6 bases). The CDR3 extends over 14 amino acids. Germline loops: CDR1 SGHTA, CDR2 FQGNSA. The ends were cut back, 5 bases at V and 8 bases at J, with 15 bases in the middle. Here the CDR3 reads CASSRFEGVGELFF. CDR3 sequence (DNA): TGTGCCAGCAGCCGTTTTGAGGGGGTTGGGGAGCTGTTTTTT.

The chain is built from TRBV29-1 and TRBJ1-1, with D maybe TRBD1 (5 bases). The V and J ends lost 4 bases and 8 bases respectively, with 20 bases between them. The CDR3 sequence is 14 residues long. The V gene's germline CDR1 is SQVTM and CDR2 ANQGSEA. For the CDR3, the DNA is TGCAGCGTTGGAGGACAACCAGATTTCGGGGAAGCTTTCTTT. Residues: CSVGGQPDFGEAFF.

This clone was picked up a small number of times. The chain recombines TRBV6-5 with TRBJ1-5; D gene uncertain. The V end lost 6 bases, the J end lost 6 bases, and 12 bases lay between the germline ends. Per germline, CDR1 MNHEY and CDR2 SVGAGI. The CDR3 totals 13 residues. The CDR3: CASSQWGGQPQHF. For the CDR3, the DNA is TGTGCCAGCAGCCAGTGGGGAGGTCAGCCCCAGCATTTT.

The chain carries TRBV7-9 and TRBJ2-7; no reliable D call. The germline CDR1 and CDR2 sequences are SEHNR and FQNEAQ (reference sequence). The CDR3 consists of 12 residues. V dropped 4 bases and J dropped 5 bases, with 9 bases sitting between them. This CDR3 reads CASSYGVNEQYF. The CDR3 coding sequence is TGTGCCAGCAGCTATGGGGTTAACGAGCAGTACTTC.

The V and J genes are TRBV9 and TRBJ2-3, with no clear D. Trimming pared 3 bases from V and 5 bases from J, leaving 10 bases between. Germline lookup yields CDR1 SGDLS and CDR2 YYNGEE. CDR3 length: 13 residues. DNA of the CDR3: TGTGCCAGCAGCGGAGCACAGCTAGATACGCAGTATTTT. Protein: CASSGAQLDTQYF. Drawing the rest from reference TRBV9 and TRBJ2-3, the complete variable domain is DSGVTQTPKHLITATGQRVTLRCSPRSGDLSVYWYQQSLDQGLQFLIQYYNGEERAKGNILERFSAQQFPDLHSELNLSSLELGDSALYFCASSGAQLDTQYFGPGTRLTVL.

This clone was recorded a few times. The chain carries TRBV5-1 and TRBJ1-4; TRBD1 aligns across 11 bases. Germline CDR1 reads SGHRS; CDR2 reads YFSETQ. The CDR3 spans 17 residues. The junction had 7 bases not matched to a gene; V was cut back by 4 bases and J by 2 bases. The CDR3 sequence is CASSLGQGVGTNEKLFF. In nucleotides, the CDR3 is TGCGCCAGCAGCCTGGGACAGGGGGTGGGGACTAATGAAAAACTGTTTTTT.

This rearrangement joins TRBV5-1 to TRBJ1-1, with D perhaps TRBD1 (5 bases). CDR1 SGHRS and CDR2 YFSETQ come from the germline V gene. Deletions cut 2 bases from V and 5 bases from J, with 13 bases between. The length of the CDR3 is 14 residues. This chain's CDR3 is CASSFQGFGTEAFF. Written as DNA, the CDR3 is TGCGCCAGCAGCTTCCAGGGATTTGGGACTGAAGCTTTCTTT.

The table lists this clone with a few counts. The genes are TRBV5-1 and TRBJ2-7, with D perhaps being TRBD1 or TRBD2 (6 bases each). Trimming took 5 bases from V and 1 from J, leaving 13 bases between them. Germline-derived CDR1 and CDR2 are SGHRS and YFSETQ. The CDR3 is 14 residues long. CDR3 region: CASSRGDTSYEQYF. The CDR3 DNA follows: TGCGCCAGCAGTAGGGGGGATACTTCCTACGAGCAGTACTTC.

The chain couples TRBV6-6 to TRBJ2-7; 7 nucleotides align to TRBD1. V dropped 5 bases and J dropped 2; count of bases not matched to a gene: 9. Per germline, CDR1 MNHNY and CDR2 SVGAGI (reference sequence). CDR3 length: 15 residues. CDR3 in amino acids: CASSTEYGTAYEQYF. In DNA, the CDR3 is TGTGCCAGCAGTACAGAATACGGGACAGCCTACGAGCAGTACTTC.

The gene calls are TRBV28 and TRBJ2-2, with TRBD1 matching 8 bases. This CDR3 is built from 15 residues. CDR1 and CDR2 from the germline V gene are MDHEN and SYDVKM. Trimming at V came to 10 bases and at J to 1 base, leaving 8 bases not matched to a gene. The CDR3 coding sequence is TGTGCCACCATGCCCGGACAGGGGAACACCGGGGAGCTGTTTTTT. Translating gives CATMPGQGNTGELFF.

This clone showed up just a few times. The V and J genes are TRBV6-6 and TRBJ1-4, with 8 bases identical to TRBD1. This CDR3 region has 16 residues. The germline gives CDR1 MNHNY, CDR2 SVGAGI (reference sequence). V was clipped by 0 bases and J by 7 bases; unmatched bases: 7. The CDR3 protein is CASSYSSSGGSEKLFF. CDR3 sequence (DNA): TGTGCCAGCAGTTACTCGAGTTCAGGGGGCTCTGAAAAACTGTTTTTT.

The chain combines TRBV11-2 with TRBJ2-7; 7 bases map to TRBD1. V lost 5 bases and J lost 4; bases outside the gene matches: 5. Per the germline V gene, CDR1 is SGHAT and CDR2 is FQNNGV. The CDR3 has 13 residues. The CDR3 is CASSPQGPYEQYF. In DNA form, the CDR3 reads TGTGCCAGCAGCCCACAGGGGCCATACGAGCAGTACTTC.

The chain couples TRBV25-1 to TRBJ1-6, with 10 positions matching TRBD1. The CDR3 loop spans 14 amino acids. Trimming at V came to 6 bases and at J to 5 bases, leaving 1 base not matched to a gene. The germline gives CDR1 MGHDK, CDR2 SYGVNS. In DNA form, the CDR3 reads TGTGCCAGCAGGGGACAGGGGAATAATTCACCCCTCCACTTT. This encodes CASRGQGNNSPLHF.

The V and J genes are TRBV11-2 and TRBJ2-6, with 14 bases lining up with TRBD2. Trimming cost V 6 bases and J 2 bases; bases outside gene matches: 6. This CDR3 has 18 residues. CDR1 and CDR2 from the germline V gene are SGHAT and FQNNGV. The CDR3 DNA follows: TGTGCCAGCAGAAACAGACTAGCGGGGGGGCCTGGGGCCAACGTCCTGACTTTC. Encoded protein: CASRNRLAGGPGANVLTF.

This chain uses TRBV7-2 with TRBJ1-3; D is ambiguous. V lost 6 bases and J lost 4, with 10 bases in between. This CDR3 contains 13 residues. Per germline, CDR1 SGHTA and CDR2 FQGNSA. CDR3 bases: TGTGCCAGCAGTTCCATACGGGGAAACACCATATATTTT. Its protein is CASSSIRGNTIYF. Variable domain in full (rest from reference TRBV7-2 and TRBJ1-3): GAGVSQSPSNKVTEKGKDVELRCDPISGHTALYWYRQSLGQGLEFLIYFQGNSAPDKSGLPSDRFSAERTGGSVSTLTIQRTQQEDSAVYLCASSSIRGNTIYFGEGSWLTVV.

The chain carries TRBV14 and TRBJ2-5; the D is unclear. V lost 4 bases and J lost 5, with 8 bases in between. Germline-derived CDR1 and CDR2 are SGHDN and FVKESK. CDR3 length: 12 amino acids. CDR3 amino acids: CASSLSLETQYF. The CDR3 region has the DNA TGTGCCAGCAGCCTCAGTCTTGAGACCCAGTACTTC. Full variable domain (rest looked up from reference TRBV14 and TRBJ2-5): EAGVTQFPSHSVIEKGQTVTLRCDPISGHDNLYWYRRVMGKEIKFLLHFVKESKQDESGMPNNRFLAERTGGTYSTLKVQPAELEDSGVYFCASSLSLETQYFGPGTRLLVL.

In this sample, this clone turned up once. The chain couples TRBV11-3 to TRBJ2-1, with 8 bases that match TRBD1. The CDR3 extends over 13 amino acids. From germline, CDR1 is SGHNT and CDR2 YENEEA. J lost 5 bases, V lost 5 bases, and 2 bases had no gene match. The CDR3 protein is CASSTGGNNEQFF. In DNA, the CDR3 is TGTGCCAGCAGCACAGGGGGGAACAATGAGCAGTTCTTC.

The rearrangement uses TRBV11-2 and TRBJ1-6, with D perhaps TRBD1 (6 bases). V lost 2 bases and J lost 10, with 12 bases in between. From germline, CDR1 is SGHAT and CDR2 FQNNGV. The CDR3 sequence is 14 residues long. The CDR3 reads CASSLQDRSSPLHF. The CDR3 nucleotides read TGTGCCAGCAGCTTACAAGACAGGAGCTCACCCCTCCACTTT.

The gene calls are TRBV27 and TRBJ1-2; TRBD1 matches at 10 bases. This CDR3 has 16 residues. Per germline, CDR1 MNHEY and CDR2 SMNVEV (reference sequence). V shed 6 bases and J 4 bases; nucleotides not matched to a gene: 11. CDR3 in amino acids: CASSQTTGGKSYGYTF. For the CDR3, the DNA is TGTGCCAGCAGCCAAACGACAGGGGGCAAGAGCTATGGCTACACCTTC.

The chain joins TRBV27 to TRBJ2-1, with TRBD1 identical over 7 bases. Germline V gene data show CDR1 as MNHEY and CDR2 as SMNVEV (reference sequence). Trimming removed 6 bases from V and 9 bases from J; junction bases left unmatched: 5. CDR3 length: 12 amino acids. Here the CDR3 reads CASSRQGGEQFF. DNA for the CDR3: TGTGCCAGCAGCCGACAGGGCGGTGAGCAGTTCTTC.

The CDR3 DNA reads as TGTGCCAGCAACTTCGGACAGATGAACACTGAAGCTTTCTTT. Encoded protein: CASNFGQMNTEAFF. The chain links TRBV27 to TRBJ1-1; D perhaps matches TRBD1 (6 bases). The CDR3 spans 14 residues. V dropped 7 bases and J dropped 0 bases, with 12 bases sitting between them. Germline CDR1 reads MNHEY; CDR2 reads SMNVEV (reference sequence).

Only one count was recorded for this clone. The chain recombines TRBV7-9 with TRBJ2-5, with 10 nucleotides matching TRBD1. The CDR3 runs 14 residues. V lost 4 bases, J lost 4 bases, and 3 bases stayed unmatched. CDR1 and CDR2 from the germline V gene are SEHNR and FQNEAQ (reference sequence). This chain's CDR3 is CASSSGQGGETQYF. As DNA, the CDR3 is TGTGCCAGCAGCTCCGGACAGGGGGGAGAGACCCAGTACTTC.

For the CDR3, the DNA is TGTGCCAGCAGTCGACTGACACAAGAGACCCAGTACTTC. Amino acids: CASSRLTQETQYF. This chain joins TRBV28 and TRBJ2-5, with unresolved D. Germline CDR1 is MDHEN and CDR2 is SYDVKM. V was trimmed by 5 bases and J by 2 bases, leaving 9 bases between them. This CDR3 has 13 residues.

The sample holds one count of this clone. V is TRBV27 and J is TRBJ1-6; 7 bases map to TRBD1. Germline V gene data show CDR1 as MNHEY and CDR2 as SMNVEV (reference sequence). This CDR3 region has 17 residues. The V and J ends lost 6 bases and 6 bases, in that order; junction bases with no gene match: 14. The CDR3, as DNA: TGTGCCAGCAGAAAGAGAGTAACCGGGACAGTTAATTCACCCCTCCACTTT. Residues: CASRKRVTGTVNSPLHF.